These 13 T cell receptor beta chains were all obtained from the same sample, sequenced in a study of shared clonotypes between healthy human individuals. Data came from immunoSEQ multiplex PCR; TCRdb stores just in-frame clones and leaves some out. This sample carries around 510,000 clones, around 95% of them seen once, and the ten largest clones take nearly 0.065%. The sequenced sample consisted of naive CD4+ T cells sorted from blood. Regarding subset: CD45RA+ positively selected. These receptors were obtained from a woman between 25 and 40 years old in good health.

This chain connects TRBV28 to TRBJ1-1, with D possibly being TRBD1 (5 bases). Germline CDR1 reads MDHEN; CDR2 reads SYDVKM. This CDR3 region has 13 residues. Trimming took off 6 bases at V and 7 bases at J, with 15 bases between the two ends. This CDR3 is CASSPLGRSEAFF. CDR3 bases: TGTGCCAGCAGCCCGCTGGGGCGGAGTGAAGCTTTCTTT.

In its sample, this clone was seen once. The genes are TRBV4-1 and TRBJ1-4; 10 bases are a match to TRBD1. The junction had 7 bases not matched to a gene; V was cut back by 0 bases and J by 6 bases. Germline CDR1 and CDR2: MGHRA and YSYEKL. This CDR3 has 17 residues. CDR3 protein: CASSQEAYGTGDEKLFF. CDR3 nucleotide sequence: TGCGCCAGCAGCCAAGAAGCTTATGGGACAGGGGATGAAAAACTGTTTTTT.

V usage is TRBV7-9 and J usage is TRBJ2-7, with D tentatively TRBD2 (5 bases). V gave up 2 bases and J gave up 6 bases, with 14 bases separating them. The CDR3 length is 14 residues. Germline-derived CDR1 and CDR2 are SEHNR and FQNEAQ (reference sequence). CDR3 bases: TGTGCCAGCAGCTTAAACGAGGGCCTTAGCGAGCAGTACTTC. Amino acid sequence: CASSLNEGLSEQYF.

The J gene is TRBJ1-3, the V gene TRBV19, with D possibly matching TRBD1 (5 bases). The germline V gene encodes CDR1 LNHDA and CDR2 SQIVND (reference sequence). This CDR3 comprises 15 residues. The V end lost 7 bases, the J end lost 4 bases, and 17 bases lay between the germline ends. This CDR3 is CASNRIDGSGNTIYF. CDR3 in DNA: TGTGCCAGTAACAGGATCGACGGCTCCGGAAACACCATATATTTT.

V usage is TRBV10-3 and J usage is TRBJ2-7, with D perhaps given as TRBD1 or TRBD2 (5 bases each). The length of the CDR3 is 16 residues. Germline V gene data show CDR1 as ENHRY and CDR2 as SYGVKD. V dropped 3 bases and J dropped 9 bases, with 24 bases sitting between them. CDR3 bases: TGTGCCATCAGTGACTCTACAGGAGCAGACTACGAGCGGCAGTACTTC. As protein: CAISDSTGADYERQYF.

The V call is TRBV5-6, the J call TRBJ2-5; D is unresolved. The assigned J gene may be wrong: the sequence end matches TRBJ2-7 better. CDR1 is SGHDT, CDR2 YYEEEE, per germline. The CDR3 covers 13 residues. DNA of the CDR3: TGTGCCAGCAGCTTTGTGGCCAGCGTCGAGCAGTACTTC. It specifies CASSFVASVEQYF.

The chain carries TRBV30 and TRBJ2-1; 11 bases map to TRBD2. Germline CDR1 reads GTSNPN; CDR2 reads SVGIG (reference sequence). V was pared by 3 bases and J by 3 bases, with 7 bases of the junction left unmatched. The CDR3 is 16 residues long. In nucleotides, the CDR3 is TGTGCCTGGAGCGGGAGACTAGCGGGAATCTACAATGAGCAGTTCTTC. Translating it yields CAWSGRLAGIYNEQFF.

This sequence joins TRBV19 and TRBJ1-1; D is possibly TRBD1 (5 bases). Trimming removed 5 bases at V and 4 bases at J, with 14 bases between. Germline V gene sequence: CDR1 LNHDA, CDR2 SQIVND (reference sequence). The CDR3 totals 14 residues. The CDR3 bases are TGTGCCAGTAGTCCCCAGGGAGGGGTCACTGAAGCTTTCTTT. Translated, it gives CASSPQGGVTEAFF.

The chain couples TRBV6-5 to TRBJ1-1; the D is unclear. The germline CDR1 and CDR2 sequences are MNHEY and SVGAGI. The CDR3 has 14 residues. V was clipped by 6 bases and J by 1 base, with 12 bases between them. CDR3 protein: CASSQHGQNTEAFF. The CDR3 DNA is TGTGCCAGCAGCCAACATGGGCAGAACACTGAAGCTTTCTTT.

This CDR3 is CASSSGQGKEPQHF. CDR3 in DNA: TGCGCCAGCAGCTCTGGACAGGGGAAGGAACCCCAGCATTTT. This chain connects TRBV5-1 to TRBJ1-5, with 9 nucleotides matching TRBD1. This CDR3 has 14 amino acids. Germline CDR1 SGHRS, CDR2 YFSETQ. Trimming at V came to 3 bases and at J to 10 bases, leaving 8 bases not matched to a gene.

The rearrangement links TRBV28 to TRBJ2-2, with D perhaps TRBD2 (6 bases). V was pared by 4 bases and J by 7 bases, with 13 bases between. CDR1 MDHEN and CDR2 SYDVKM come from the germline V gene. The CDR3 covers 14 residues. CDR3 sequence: CASSWGLGIGELFF. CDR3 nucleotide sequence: TGTGCCAGCAGTTGGGGACTCGGAATCGGGGAGCTGTTTTTT.

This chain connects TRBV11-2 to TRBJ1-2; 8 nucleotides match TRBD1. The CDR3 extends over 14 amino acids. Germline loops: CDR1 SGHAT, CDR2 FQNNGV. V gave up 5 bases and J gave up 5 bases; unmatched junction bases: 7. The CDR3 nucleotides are TGTGCCAGCAGCCCCAGGGGGCGCGGGTATGGCTACACCTTC. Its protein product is CASSPRGRGYGYTF.

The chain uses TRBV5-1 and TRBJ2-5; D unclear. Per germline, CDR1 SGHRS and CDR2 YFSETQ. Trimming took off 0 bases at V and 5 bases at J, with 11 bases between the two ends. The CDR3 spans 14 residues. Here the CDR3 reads CASSLAGSFETQYF. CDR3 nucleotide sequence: TGCGCCAGCAGCTTGGCAGGTAGTTTCGAGACCCAGTACTTC.